The rows below give T cell receptor beta chains drawn from one sample of a study of T-cell memory formation after mild COVID-19. TCRdb reprocessed the 5' RACE reads with MiXCR, giving one entry per CDR3 protein. The table shows fewer than 350,000 distinct CDR3 sequences, with less than 9.5% occurring only once. The source material was PBMCs or a T cell subset sorted from them (not recorded which). The receptor set was obtained from a man younger than 35 who had mild COVID-19 (a few samples of this study predate the infection). Cell type and time point are not known. CDR3s include the opening cysteine and the closing phenylalanine or tryptophan. A D gene is named only where the DNA matches it firmly. Some rows have no size entry. The others give once, few or many, or a class for an expanded clone.

v_gene: TRBV20-1; abundance: many; j_gene: TRBJ1-1; d_gene: -; CDR3aa: CSAWGEQGNTEAFF; CDR3nt: TGCAGTGCTTGGGGAGAACAGGGAAACACTGAAGCTTTCTTT
v_gene: TRBV6-1; abundance: -; j_gene: TRBJ2-7; d_gene: -; CDR3aa: CASSINRDHEQYF; CDR3nt: TGTGCCAGCAGCATTAACAGGGACCACGAGCAGTACTTC
v_gene: TRBV20-1; abundance: -; j_gene: TRBJ2-7; d_gene: -; CDR3aa: CSARDGRQVPQQYF; CDR3nt: TGCAGTGCTAGAGATGGGAGACAGGTCCCACAGCAGTACTTC
v_gene: TRBV6-2/TRBV6-3; abundance: few; j_gene: TRBJ2-6; d_gene: -; CDR3aa: CASSRSWAGANVLTF; CDR3nt: TGTGCCAGCAGCCGAAGTTGGGCTGGGGCCAACGTCCTGACTTTC
v_gene: TRBV4-1; abundance: -; j_gene: TRBJ1-2; d_gene: TRBD1; CDR3aa: CASSQEGDRIGGYTF; CDR3nt: TGCGCCAGCAGCCAAGAAGGGGACAGAATAGGCGGCTACACCTTC
v_gene: TRBV7-2; abundance: few; j_gene: TRBJ2-5; d_gene: TRBD2; CDR3aa: CASSYGLAAETQYF; CDR3nt: TGTGCCAGCAGCTACGGACTAGCGGCGGAGACCCAGTACTTC
v_gene: TRBV7-2; abundance: -; j_gene: TRBJ1-2; d_gene: -; CDR3aa: CASSFLRAGGYTF; CDR3nt: TGTGCCAGCAGCTTCCTCCGGGCTGGCGGCTACACCTTC
v_gene: TRBV9; abundance: -; j_gene: TRBJ2-3; d_gene: -; CDR3aa: CASSVRSTSTDTQYF; CDR3nt: TGTGCCAGCAGCGTCAGGTCAACTAGCACAGATACGCAGTATTTT
v_gene: TRBV5-5; abundance: many; j_gene: TRBJ2-1; d_gene: TRBD2; CDR3aa: CASSSTRGGNEQFF; CDR3nt: TGTGCCAGCAGCTCAACCCGGGGGGGCAATGAGCAGTTCTTC
v_gene: TRBV7-6; abundance: many; j_gene: TRBJ1-4; d_gene: -; CDR3aa: CASKPGRTNEKLFF; CDR3nt: TGTGCCAGCAAACCAGGGAGAACTAATGAAAAACTGTTTTTT
v_gene: TRBV7-8; abundance: many; j_gene: TRBJ2-3; d_gene: -; CDR3aa: CASSLSYTDTQYF; CDR3nt: TGTGCCAGCAGCTTATCCTACACAGATACGCAGTATTTT
v_gene: TRBV20-1; abundance: -; j_gene: TRBJ2-1; d_gene: -; CDR3aa: CSAPPDRDHTTEQFF; CDR3nt: TGCAGTGCCCCCCCGGATAGGGATCACACCACTGAGCAGTTCTTC
v_gene: TRBV4-2; abundance: few; j_gene: TRBJ2-2; d_gene: -; CDR3aa: CASSQGGVNTGELFF; CDR3nt: TGTGCCAGCAGCCAAGGCGGGGTGAACACCGGGGAGCTGTTTTTT
v_gene: TRBV10-3; abundance: -; j_gene: TRBJ2-3; d_gene: TRBD2; CDR3aa: CAISEMTSGTSDTQYF; CDR3nt: TGTGCCATCAGTGAGATGACATCCGGGACTAGCGATACGCAGTATTTT
v_gene: TRBV6-2/TRBV6-3; abundance: few; j_gene: TRBJ2-5; d_gene: TRBD2; CDR3aa: CASSYPAGTRRETQYF; CDR3nt: TGTGCCAGCAGTTACCCGGCCGGGACTAGGAGAGAGACCCAGTACTTC
v_gene: TRBV12-3/TRBV12-4; abundance: -; j_gene: TRBJ2-3; d_gene: TRBD2; CDR3aa: CASRRLAGGRADTQYF; CDR3nt: TGTGCCAGCAGGCGGCTAGCGGGGGGGCGGGCAGATACGCAGTATTTT
v_gene: TRBV5-1; abundance: many; j_gene: TRBJ1-1; d_gene: -; CDR3aa: CASSSGHSNTEAFF; CDR3nt: TGCGCCAGCAGCTCTGGACACTCGAACACTGAAGCTTTCTTT
v_gene: TRBV12-3/TRBV12-4; abundance: -; j_gene: TRBJ1-2; d_gene: -; CDR3aa: CASTYRVGARGYTF; CDR3nt: TGTGCCAGCACGTACCGGGTCGGGGCTCGTGGCTACACCTTC
v_gene: TRBV6-5; abundance: -; j_gene: TRBJ2-2; d_gene: -; CDR3aa: CASSYSRITGELFF; CDR3nt: TGTGCCAGCAGTTACTCGAGGATAACCGGGGAGCTGTTTTTT
v_gene: TRBV2; abundance: -; j_gene: TRBJ2-6; d_gene: TRBD1; CDR3aa: CAVFGTGLYGANVLTF; CDR3nt: TGTGCCGTCTTTGGGACAGGGCTTTATGGGGCCAACGTCCTGACTTTC
v_gene: TRBV7-6; abundance: many; j_gene: TRBJ2-2; d_gene: -; CDR3aa: CASSFVQGTGELFF; CDR3nt: TGTGCCAGCAGCTTTGTACAGGGAACCGGGGAGCTGTTTTTT
v_gene: TRBV4-2; abundance: few; j_gene: TRBJ2-5; d_gene: -; CDR3aa: CASSQDGGTQETQYF; CDR3nt: TGTGCCAGCAGCCAAGATGGAGGCACGCAAGAGACCCAGTACTTC
v_gene: TRBV7-2; abundance: -; j_gene: TRBJ2-2; d_gene: -; CDR3aa: CASSLQSQNTGELFF; CDR3nt: TGTGCCAGCAGCTTACAGAGCCAGAACACCGGGGAGCTGTTTTTT
v_gene: TRBV4-1; abundance: -; j_gene: TRBJ2-5; d_gene: -; CDR3aa: CASSQDPDGQETQYF; CDR3nt: TGCGCCAGCAGCCAAGATCCCGACGGCCAAGAGACCCAGTACTTC
v_gene: TRBV7-2; abundance: -; j_gene: TRBJ1-1; d_gene: TRBD1; CDR3aa: CASSSWTGRTEAFF; CDR3nt: TGTGCCAGCAGCTCGTGGACAGGCCGGACTGAAGCTTTCTTT
v_gene: TRBV4-2; abundance: -; j_gene: TRBJ2-1; d_gene: -; CDR3aa: CASSQEFQQRISSYNEQFF; CDR3nt: TGTGCCAGCAGCCAAGAGTTTCAGCAGCGGATCAGCTCCTACAATGAGCAGTTCTTC
v_gene: TRBV4-2; abundance: many; j_gene: TRBJ1-2; d_gene: TRBD1; CDR3aa: CASSQEGQGTYGYTF; CDR3nt: TGTGCCAGCAGCCAAGAGGGACAGGGAACATATGGCTACACCTTC
v_gene: TRBV7-6; abundance: few; j_gene: TRBJ2-6; d_gene: -; CDR3aa: CASSLGPSSSGANVLTF; CDR3nt: TGTGCCAGCAGCTTAGGGCCGAGTAGCTCTGGGGCCAACGTCCTGACTTTC
v_gene: TRBV9; abundance: few; j_gene: TRBJ1-2; d_gene: -; CDR3aa: CASSADSSVNYGYTF; CDR3nt: TGTGCCAGCAGCGCGGACAGCTCTGTTAACTATGGCTACACCTTC
v_gene: TRBV7-2; abundance: few; j_gene: TRBJ1-1; d_gene: -; CDR3aa: CASSPTNQNTEAFF; CDR3nt: TGTGCCAGCAGCCCCACGAACCAGAACACTGAAGCTTTCTTT
v_gene: TRBV7-2; abundance: many; j_gene: TRBJ2-1; d_gene: TRBD2; CDR3aa: CASSSWRLAGGNEQFF; CDR3nt: TGTGCCAGCAGCTCATGGCGACTAGCGGGGGGCAATGAGCAGTTCTTC
v_gene: TRBV11-2; abundance: few; j_gene: TRBJ2-2; d_gene: -; CDR3aa: CASSLGHPTGELFF; CDR3nt: TGTGCCAGCAGCTTAGGACACCCCACCGGGGAGCTGTTTTTT
v_gene: TRBV5-1; abundance: -; j_gene: TRBJ2-5; d_gene: TRBD1; CDR3aa: CASSGGQGGETQYF; CDR3nt: TGCGCCAGCAGCGGCGGACAGGGCGGTGAGACCCAGTACTTC
v_gene: TRBV7-6; abundance: few; j_gene: TRBJ2-5; d_gene: -; CDR3aa: CASSKRRQETQYF; CDR3nt: TGTGCCAGCAGCAAACGCCGGCAAGAGACCCAGTACTTC
v_gene: TRBV15; abundance: -; j_gene: TRBJ2-6; d_gene: -; CDR3aa: CATELSGANVLTF; CDR3nt: TGTGCCACCGAACTCTCAGGGGCCAACGTCCTGACTTTC
v_gene: TRBV29-1; abundance: many; j_gene: TRBJ2-7; d_gene: -; CDR3aa: CSVGAGTFDDEQYF; CDR3nt: TGCAGCGTTGGAGCCGGGACCTTCGACGACGAGCAGTACTTC
v_gene: TRBV7-2; abundance: few; j_gene: TRBJ2-7; d_gene: TRBD1; CDR3aa: CASSLGKGQGTYEQYF; CDR3nt: TGTGCCAGCAGCTTAGGAAAAGGACAGGGGACCTACGAGCAGTACTTC
v_gene: TRBV27; abundance: few; j_gene: TRBJ1-2; d_gene: -; CDR3aa: CASSFFSDRATKWDYGYTF; CDR3nt: TGTGCCAGCAGTTTTTTCTCGGACAGAGCCACCAAGTGGGACTATGGCTACACCTTC
v_gene: TRBV2; abundance: many; j_gene: TRBJ2-3; d_gene: TRBD2; CDR3aa: CASSREGPRVGTQYF; CDR3nt: TGTGCCAGCAGCCGGGAGGGACCGCGCGTCGGTACGCAGTATTTT
v_gene: TRBV29-1; abundance: -; j_gene: TRBJ1-2; d_gene: -; CDR3aa: CSVESQDRVIYGYTF; CDR3nt: TGCAGCGTTGAGTCCCAGGACCGAGTTATATATGGCTACACCTTC
v_gene: TRBV12-3/TRBV12-4; abundance: -; j_gene: TRBJ1-1; d_gene: -; CDR3aa: CASSFRAGEAFF; CDR3nt: TGTGCCAGCAGTTTTAGGGCGGGTGAAGCTTTCTTT
v_gene: TRBV20-1; abundance: many; j_gene: TRBJ2-2; d_gene: TRBD2; CDR3aa: CSAPSLAGLPGELFF; CDR3nt: TGCAGTGCTCCCTCACTAGCGGGGCTACCCGGGGAGCTGTTTTTT
v_gene: TRBV29-1; abundance: -; j_gene: TRBJ2-1; d_gene: -; CDR3aa: CSVDIGGAYEQFF; CDR3nt: TGCAGCGTTGATATTGGGGGGGCGTATGAGCAGTTCTTC
v_gene: TRBV11-2; abundance: many; j_gene: TRBJ2-3; d_gene: -; CDR3aa: CASNEVRTDTQYF; CDR3nt: TGTGCCAGCAACGAGGTTAGGACAGATACGCAGTATTTT